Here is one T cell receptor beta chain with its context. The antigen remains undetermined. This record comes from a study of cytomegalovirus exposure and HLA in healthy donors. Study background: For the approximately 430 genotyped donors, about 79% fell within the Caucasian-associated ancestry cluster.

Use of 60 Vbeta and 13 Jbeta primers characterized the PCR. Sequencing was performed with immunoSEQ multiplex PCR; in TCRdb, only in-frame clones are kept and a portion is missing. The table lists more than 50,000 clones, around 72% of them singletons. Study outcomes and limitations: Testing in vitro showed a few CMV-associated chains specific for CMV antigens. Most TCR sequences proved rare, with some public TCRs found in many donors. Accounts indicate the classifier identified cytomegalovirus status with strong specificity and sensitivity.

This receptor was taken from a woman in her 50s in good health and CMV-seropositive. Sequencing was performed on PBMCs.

CDR3 in DNA: TGTGCCAGCAGCGATAGCGGGAGGGATACGCAGTATTTT. Its protein product is CASSDSGRDTQYF. The V call is TRBV6-1, the J call TRBJ2-3; 10 nucleotides agree with TRBD2. CDR3 length equals 13 residues. V lost 6 bases, J lost 6 bases, and 3 bases stayed unmatched. Germline V gives CDR1 MNHNS, CDR2 SASEGT.